The rows below give T cell receptor beta chains drawn from one sample of a study of breast tumors, draining lymph nodes, adjacent tissues. TCRdb analysed the multiplex PCR reads with MiXCR anew, one entry per CDR3 protein. Counted here are about 230,000 distinct CDR3 sequences, roughly 32% occurring once; the ten biggest clones make up around 1.5%. The sequencing sample was made of axillary lymph node tissue. The source of these receptors is a female donor with breast cancer. Some clones in this sample may be carry-over from other donors' samples. Each CDR3 is given with its conserved first and last residue. D genes are given only for firm matches. Only some rows state a clone size, as once, few, many or a class for expanded clones.

size: many; J: TRBJ2-5; V: TRBV9; D: NA; CDR3: CASSVGGAGETQSF; DNA: TGTGCCAGCAGCGTAGGGGGGGCGGGGGAGACCCAGTCCTTC
size: many; J: TRBJ2-5; V: TRBV5-6; D: NA; CDR3: CASSLIDSPETQYF; DNA: TGTGCCAGCAGCTTGATTGACTCCCCGGAGACCCAGTACTTC
size: many; J: TRBJ1-2; V: TRBV2; D: NA; CDR3: CASSERGRDGYTF; DNA: TGTGCCAGCAGTGAAAGAGGGAGGGATGGCTACACCTTC
size: many; J: TRBJ2-1; V: TRBV19; D: TRBD2; CDR3: CASRGTSGYSYNEQFF; DNA: TGTGCCAGTAGGGGTACTAGCGGGTACTCCTACAATGAGCAGTTCTTC
size: many; J: TRBJ2-3; V: TRBV6-1; D: NA; CDR3: CASSEVIAYTQYF; DNA: TGTGCCAGCAGTGAAGTAATCGCTTATACGCAGTATTTT
size: NA; J: TRBJ1-1; V: TRBV18; D: NA; CDR3: CASHSYAGGGSFF; DNA: TGTGCCAGCCACTCCTACGCCGGGGGGGGATCTTTCTTT
size: many; J: TRBJ2-7; V: TRBV6-1; D: TRBD2; CDR3: CASSELAGIIEQYF; DNA: TGTGCCAGCAGTGAACTAGCGGGCATTATTGAGCAGTACTTC
size: NA; J: TRBJ2-5; V: TRBV9; D: TRBD2; CDR3: CASSVDRGREETQYF; DNA: TGTGCCAGCAGCGTAGACCGCGGGAGGGAAGAGACCCAGTACTTC
size: many; J: TRBJ1-6; V: TRBV7-2; D: NA; CDR3: CASSLGTRNNSPLHF; DNA: TGTGCCAGCAGCTTAGGGACACGGAATAATTCACCCCTCCACTTT
size: few; J: TRBJ1-1; V: TRBV20-1; D: NA; CDR3: CSAHSGVPITEAFF; DNA: TGCAGTGCGCACTCGGGGGTGCCGATCACTGAAGCTTTCTTT
size: many; J: TRBJ1-5; V: TRBV24-1; D: NA; CDR3: CATRGHDSNQPQHF; DNA: TGTGCCACCAGGGGACACGATAGCAATCAGCCCCAGCATTTT
size: many; J: TRBJ2-5; V: TRBV6-5; D: NA; CDR3: CASSPRDAEGETQYF; DNA: TGTGCCAGCAGCCCCCGGGACGCCGAGGGGGAGACCCAGTACTTC
size: many; J: TRBJ2-6; V: TRBV11-2; D: NA; CDR3: CASSLVHAGGTGANVLTF; DNA: TGTGCCAGCAGCTTAGTTCATGCTGGGGGGACCGGGGCCAACGTCCTGACTTTC
size: NA; J: TRBJ1-1; V: TRBV30; D: NA; CDR3: CAWSVPERPEAFF; DNA: TGTGCCTGGAGTGTACCAGAACGACCTGAAGCTTTCTTT
size: many; J: TRBJ2-7; V: TRBV6-1; D: TRBD2; CDR3: CASSGLAGGQYEQYF; DNA: TGTGCCAGCAGTGGACTAGCGGGAGGGCAGTACGAGCAGTACTTC
size: many; J: TRBJ1-2; V: TRBV3-1; D: TRBD1; CDR3: CASSPQTGDYGYTF; DNA: TGTGCCAGCAGCCCCCAGACAGGGGACTATGGCTACACCTTC
size: NA; J: TRBJ1-4; V: TRBV15; D: NA; CDR3: CATSRDDGAVEKLFF; DNA: TGTGCCACCAGCAGAGACGATGGGGCGGTTGAAAAACTGTTTTTT
size: many; J: TRBJ2-5; V: TRBV19; D: TRBD2; CDR3: CASSRLAGTQETQYF; DNA: TGTGCCAGTAGCAGACTAGCGGGCACCCAAGAGACCCAGTACTTC
size: many; J: TRBJ2-3; V: TRBV5-1; D: NA; CDR3: CASSGGRQYTDTQYF; DNA: TGCGCCAGCAGCGGGGGACGGCAATACACAGATACGCAGTATTTT
size: NA; J: TRBJ2-2; V: TRBV7-2; D: TRBD2; CDR3: CASSFRGLAGSTGELFF; DNA: TGTGCCAGCAGCTTCCGGGGACTAGCGGGTTCCACCGGGGAGCTGTTTTTT
size: many; J: TRBJ1-2; V: TRBV6-1; D: TRBD1; CDR3: CASSGTGRAYGYTF; DNA: TGTGCCAGCAGTGGGACAGGGAGGGCCTATGGCTACACCTTC
size: NA; J: TRBJ2-7; V: TRBV7-9; D: TRBD2; CDR3: CASSPQGRGTSGRTEQYF; DNA: TGTGCCAGCAGCCCTCAAGGTCGGGGGACTAGCGGGAGGACCGAGCAGTACTTC
size: many; J: TRBJ2-3; V: TRBV6-5; D: NA; CDR3: CASNQGFSPGTDTQYF; DNA: TGTGCCAGCAACCAGGGTTTTTCCCCAGGGACAGATACGCAGTATTTT
size: NA; J: TRBJ2-7; V: TRBV20-1; D: TRBD2; CDR3: CSARSSGRAYEQYF; DNA: TGCAGTGCTAGGTCTAGCGGGAGGGCCTACGAGCAGTACTTC
size: few; J: TRBJ2-1; V: TRBV18; D: NA; CDR3: CASSPYRPSSYNEQFF; DNA: TGTGCCAGCTCACCTTACCGCCCCAGCTCCTACAATGAGCAGTTCTTC
size: NA; J: TRBJ2-5; V: TRBV29-1; D: TRBD2; CDR3: CSVGGTSGTQYF; DNA: TGCAGCGTTGGGGGGACTAGCGGGACCCAGTACTTC
size: many; J: TRBJ1-6; V: TRBV28; D: TRBD1; CDR3: CASSSRDRHNSPLHF; DNA: TGTGCCAGCAGTTCCCGGGACAGACATAATTCACCCCTCCACTTT
size: NA; J: TRBJ2-7; V: TRBV6-6; D: NA; CDR3: CASMHRMSMEQYF; DNA: TGTGCCTCAATGCACAGGATGTCTATGGAGCAGTACTTC
size: NA; J: TRBJ1-3; V: TRBV6-6; D: TRBD1; CDR3: CASSTGTGSGNTIYF; DNA: TGTGCCAGCAGTACGGGGACAGGGTCTGGAAACACCATATATTTT
size: NA; J: TRBJ1-2; V: TRBV5-1; D: NA; CDR3: CASSARRSNYGYTF; DNA: TGCGCCAGCAGCGCCCGGAGGTCCAACTATGGCTACACCTTC
size: NA; J: TRBJ1-1; V: TRBV6-6; D: TRBD1; CDR3: CASSTRAGGYSEAFF; DNA: TGTGCCAGCAGCACCCGGGCAGGGGGTTATTCTGAAGCTTTCTTT
size: NA; J: TRBJ1-6; V: TRBV6-6; D: NA; CDR3: CASSKPLHF; DNA: TGTGCCAGCAGTAAGCCCCTCCACTTT
size: NA; J: TRBJ1-1; V: TRBV9; D: TRBD1; CDR3: CASSVAAGGDTEAFF; DNA: TGTGCCAGCAGCGTAGCGGCAGGGGGGGACACTGAAGCTTTCTTT
size: many; J: TRBJ1-4; V: TRBV5-1; D: NA; CDR3: CASSHGQGREKLFF; DNA: TGCGCCAGCAGCCATGGGCAGGGCAGGGAAAAACTGTTTTTT
size: many; J: TRBJ2-5; V: TRBV5-6; D: NA; CDR3: CASSLEGEETQYF; DNA: TGTGCCAGCAGCTTGGAGGGCGAGGAGACCCAGTACTTC
size: NA; J: TRBJ1-6; V: TRBV5-1; D: NA; CDR3: CASSLATRGGNSPLHF; DNA: TGCGCCAGCAGCTTGGCCACTCGGGGAGGGAATTCACCCCTCCACTTT
size: many; J: TRBJ1-6; V: TRBV20-1; D: TRBD1; CDR3: CSATSGTVNSPLHF; DNA: TGCAGTGCTACCTCCGGGACAGTTAATTCACCCCTCCACTTT
size: NA; J: TRBJ1-1; V: TRBV15; D: NA; CDR3: CATSSPRGGNTEAFF; DNA: TGTGCCACCAGCAGCCCTCGGGGGGGGAACACTGAAGCTTTCTTT
size: many; J: TRBJ2-7; V: TRBV20-1; D: NA; CDR3: CSARVSLEVRYSYEQYF; DNA: TGCAGTGCTAGAGTTAGTTTGGAGGTAAGGTACTCCTACGAGCAGTACTTC
size: NA; J: TRBJ1-3; V: TRBV7-2; D: NA; CDR3: CASGGNTGNTIYF; DNA: TGTGCCAGTGGGGGGAATACTGGAAACACCATATATTTT
size: NA; J: TRBJ1-5; V: TRBV2; D: NA; CDR3: CASSEGRGDQPQHF; DNA: TGTGCCAGCAGTGAAGGGAGGGGAGACCAGCCCCAGCATTTT
size: NA; J: TRBJ2-7; V: TRBV20-1; D: TRBD2; CDR3: CSASSGRGTYEQYF; DNA: TGCAGTGCTAGTTCCGGGCGGGGGACCTACGAGCAGTACTTC
size: NA; J: TRBJ1-4; V: TRBV20-1; D: TRBD1; CDR3: CSAGISGTGGGEKLFF; DNA: TGCAGTGCTGGTATAAGCGGGACAGGGGGAGGTGAAAAACTGTTTTTT
size: many; J: TRBJ2-7; V: TRBV4-2; D: TRBD2; CDR3: CASSHTSGDYEQYF; DNA: TGTGCCAGCAGCCATACTAGCGGGGACTACGAGCAGTACTTC
size: NA; J: TRBJ2-7; V: TRBV6-2/TRBV6-3; D: TRBD1; CDR3: CASRRRGGTGSYEQYF; DNA: TGTGCCAGCCGGCGTCGTGGCGGGACAGGATCCTACGAGCAGTACTTC
size: many; J: TRBJ2-5; V: TRBV5-4; D: TRBD1; CDR3: CASSSPGQGEETQYF; DNA: TGTGCCAGCAGCTCGCCGGGACAGGGGGAAGAGACCCAGTACTTC
size: many; J: TRBJ2-7; V: TRBV20-1; D: NA; CDR3: CSASNDNYEQYF; DNA: TGCAGTGCTAGTAACGACAACTACGAGCAGTACTTC
size: many; J: TRBJ1-5; V: TRBV6-5; D: TRBD1; CDR3: CASSPTSRGRREPQHF; DNA: TGTGCCAGCAGTCCCACCTCCAGGGGGCGTCGGGAGCCCCAGCATTTT
size: NA; J: TRBJ2-2; V: TRBV7-8; D: TRBD1; CDR3: CASSFRTGELLF; DNA: TGTGCCAGCAGCTTCCGGACAGGGGAGCTGCTTTTT
size: NA; J: TRBJ2-2; V: TRBV27; D: TRBD1; CDR3: CASSSFQGVNTGELFF; DNA: TGTGCCAGCAGTTCGTTCCAGGGGGTGAACACCGGGGAGCTGTTTTTT
size: NA; J: TRBJ2-5; V: TRBV4-1; D: TRBD2; CDR3: CASSQVRLAGKQETQYF; DNA: TGCGCCAGCAGCCAGGTCAGACTAGCGGGGAAACAAGAGACCCAGTACTTC
size: many; J: TRBJ2-1; V: TRBV30; D: NA; CDR3: CAWSLTWDEQFF; DNA: TGTGCCTGGAGCTTAACCTGGGATGAGCAGTTCTTC
size: many; J: TRBJ2-1; V: TRBV5-1; D: TRBD1; CDR3: CASSTRDSSYNEQFF; DNA: TGCGCCAGCAGCACCCGGGACAGCTCCTACAATGAGCAGTTCTTC
size: many; J: TRBJ2-2; V: TRBV20-1; D: NA; CDR3: CSARSGEVVGELFF; DNA: TGCAGTGCTAGGTCAGGGGAGGTGGTCGGGGAGCTGTTTTTT
size: NA; J: TRBJ2-7; V: TRBV9; D: NA; CDR3: CASSVSNSYEQYF; DNA: TGTGCCAGCAGCGTATCTAACTCCTACGAGCAGTACTTC
size: NA; J: TRBJ1-6; V: TRBV6-1; D: TRBD1; CDR3: CASSVGQNINNSPLHF; DNA: TGTGCCAGCAGTGTGGGACAGAATATCAATAATTCACCCCTCCACTTT
size: NA; J: TRBJ2-1; V: TRBV27; D: NA; CDR3: CASTPGPLYNEQFF; DNA: TGTGCCAGCACCCCGGGACCACTATACAATGAGCAGTTCTTC
size: NA; J: TRBJ2-1; V: TRBV7-9; D: TRBD2; CDR3: CASSLVSGMGDEQFF; DNA: TGTGCCAGCAGCTTAGTTAGCGGGATGGGTGATGAGCAGTTCTTC